This T cell receptor beta chain is from a study of OX40 agonist ivuxolimab in advanced cancers. In the study overall: The dose of intravenous ivuxolimab that patients received every 2 weeks ranged from 0.01 to 10 mg/kg.

Study-wide results and caveats: CD4+ T cells averaged fewer expanded clones than CD8+ T cells. Antigens targeted by the expanded peripheral T cells were not determined.

In the case of this clone: Its antigen is currently unknown.

Some clones are missing from TCRdb's copy, which holds only in-frame ones; the method was immunoSEQ multiplex PCR. The sample consists of approximately 64,000 clones, around four fifths of them appearing once. Autoimmune disease history or systemic immunosuppression led to patients being barred. The CDR3 is 14 amino acids. After removal of 3 bases from V and 4 bases from J, the junction contained 3 bases not matched to a gene. The receptor comes from an adult with an advanced solid tumor such as melanoma, head and neck, liver or kidney cancer. The chain employs TRBV23-1 and TRBJ2-7; 10 positions agree with TRBD2. TRBV23-1 is an open reading frame whose function is uncertain. Specimen: CD4+ or CD8+ T cells sorted from blood, collected in a trial of the OX40 agonist ivuxolimab. The CDR3 region is CASSHLAGEYEQYF. In DNA form, the CDR3 reads TGCGCCAGCAGTCACCTAGCGGGAGAGTACGAGCAGTACTTC.